The rows below give T cell receptor beta chains drawn from one sample of a study of cytomegalovirus exposure and HLA in healthy donors. The data were produced by immunoSEQ multiplex PCR, yet TCRdb's version contains in-frame clones alone and is incomplete. The sample records more than 130,000 clones, around 79% being singletons. The sample comprised PBMCs. The receptors stem from a male donor in good health and CMV-seronegative. CDR3s include the opening cysteine and the closing phenylalanine or tryptophan. D genes are given only for firm matches. Size values are once, few and many counts, or a class for expanded clones, and some rows have none.

d_gene | j_gene | v_gene | abundance | CDR3aa | CDR3nt
TRBD1 | TRBJ1-3 | TRBV19 | . | CASSTQGTGNTIYF | TGTGCCAGTAGCACACAGGGGACTGGAAACACCATATATTTT
. | TRBJ1-5 | TRBV6-5 | . | CASSYWQGNQPQHF | TGTGCCAGCAGTTACTGGCAGGGAAATCAGCCCCAGCATTTT
. | TRBJ2-1 | TRBV23-1 | once | CATPLASYNEQFF | TGCGCCACCCCGTTGGCCTCCTACAATGAGCAGTTCTTC
. | TRBJ2-7 | TRBV7-8 | few | CASRPTGKIFEQYF | TGTGCCAGCAGGCCTACCGGGAAGATTTTCGAGCAGTACTTC
. | TRBJ2-1 | TRBV7-9 | . | CASSWVGDNEQFF | TGTGCCAGCAGCTGGGTCGGGGACAATGAGCAGTTCTTC
. | TRBJ1-3 | TRBV6-5 | few | CASSYSSGTGNTIYF | TGTGCCAGCAGTTACTCGTCGGGGACTGGAAACACCATATATTTT
. | TRBJ1-1 | TRBV9 | . | CASSVSLARTEAFF | TGTGCCAGCAGCGTATCCTTAGCAAGGACTGAAGCTTTCTTT
. | TRBJ1-2 | TRBV29-1 | . | CSAAGHTNYGYTF | TGCAGCGCAGCGGGACATACTAACTATGGCTACACCTTC
. | TRBJ1-1 | TRBV12-5 | . | CASGLAINTEAFF | TGTGCTAGTGGTTTGGCCATCAACACTGAAGCTTTCTTT
. | TRBJ2-3 | TRBV5-1 | . | CASSMAESTDTQYF | TGCGCCAGCAGCATGGCGGAGAGCACAGATACGCAGTATTTT
TRBD1 | TRBJ1-1 | TRBV30 | . | CAWSVHLGTVRTEAFF | TGTGCCTGGAGTGTTCACCTTGGGACAGTAAGAACTGAAGCTTTCTTT
TRBD2 | TRBJ2-5 | TRBV28 | . | CASTERLAGGPETQYF | TGTGCCAGCACCGAGAGACTAGCGGGAGGGCCGGAGACCCAGTACTTC
TRBD2 | TRBJ2-1 | TRBV5-1 | once | CASSAPRAGTSGRSPEKYNEQFF | TGCGCCAGCAGCGCTCCCCGAGCCGGGACTAGCGGGAGGTCCCCAGAAAAGTACAATGAGCAGTTCTTC
TRBD1 | TRBJ1-1 | TRBV10-1 | . | CASSGQGRGEAFF | TGCGCCAGCAGTGGACAGGGGAGGGGTGAAGCTTTCTTT
. | TRBJ2-7 | TRBV21-1 | few | CASSNLRVGSYEQYF | TGTGCCAGCAGCAATTTACGGGTAGGCAGCTACGAGCAGTACTTC
. | TRBJ2-1 | TRBV28 | . | CASATYNEQFF | TGTGCCAGCGCGACCTACAATGAGCAGTTCTTC
TRBD1 | TRBJ1-5 | TRBV9 | . | CASSPTGFGNQPQHF | TGTGCCAGCAGCCCGACAGGGTTTGGCAATCAGCCCCAGCATTTT
TRBD1 | TRBJ1-3 | TRBV19 | . | CASSPRTGDTGNTIYF | TGTGCCAGTAGTCCGCGGACAGGGGATACTGGAAACACCATATATTTT
TRBD2 | TRBJ2-3 | TRBV19 | . | CASSIDRGLATDTQYF | TGTGCCAGTAGTATAGATCGGGGACTAGCGACAGATACGCAGTATTTT
. | TRBJ1-1 | TRBV10-3 | . | CAISEQYMNTEAFF | TGTGCCATCAGCGAACAGTACATGAACACTGAAGCTTTCTTT
. | TRBJ1-1 | TRBV4-2 | few | CASSQVAGDKEAFF | TGTGCCAGCAGCCAAGTGGCAGGGGATAAGGAAGCTTTCTTT
TRBD2 | TRBJ2-5 | TRBV2 | . | CASNPGLGSETQYF | TGTGCCAGCAACCCGGGACTAGGGTCAGAGACCCAGTACTTC
. | TRBJ1-2 | TRBV12-5 | . | CASGPGVGYGYTF | TGTGCTAGTGGACCAGGGGTGGGCTATGGCTACACCTTC
. | TRBJ1-5 | TRBV30 | once | CAWSNGDFGQPQHF | TGTGCCTGGAGTAACGGGGACTTTGGGCAGCCCCAGCATTTT
TRBD1 | TRBJ1-5 | TRBV2 | . | CASSARTGLSQPQHF | TGTGCCAGCAGTGCTAGGACAGGGCTGAGTCAGCCCCAGCATTTT
TRBD1 | TRBJ2-7 | TRBV12-5 | once | CASGLAGGYEQYF | TGTGCTAGTGGTTTGGCAGGGGGCTACGAGCAGTACTTC
. | TRBJ2-5 | TRBV7-9 | . | CASSFLSGEETQYF | TGTGCCAGCAGCTTTTTGTCTGGAGAAGAGACCCAGTACTTC
. | TRBJ2-3 | TRBV5-1 | . | CASSLEDSRLDTQYF | TGCGCCAGCAGCTTGGAGGACTCCCGGTTGGATACGCAGTATTTT
TRBD2 | TRBJ2-4 | TRBV6-5 | once | CASSSHDGGDKNIQYF | TGTGCCAGCAGTTCCCATGACGGGGGGGACAAAAACATTCAGTACTTC
TRBD1 | TRBJ1-4 | TRBV2 | . | CASRTGTGTTNEKLFF | TGTGCCAGCAGGACCGGGACAGGGACAACTAATGAAAAACTGTTTTTT
TRBD1 | TRBJ2-2 | TRBV5-1 | . | CASSWDRPGELFF | TGCGCCAGCAGCTGGGACAGGCCCGGGGAGCTGTTTTTT
TRBD2 | TRBJ2-1 | TRBV6-4 | . | CASSDNPSGRSYNEQFF | TGTGCCAGCAGTGACAACCCTAGCGGGAGGTCCTACAATGAGCAGTTCTTC
. | TRBJ2-7 | TRBV11-2 | . | CASSLRQHYEQYF | TGTGCCAGCAGCTTACGACAGCACTACGAGCAGTACTTC
. | TRBJ2-1 | TRBV13 | . | CASSFAQIRGSYNEQFF | TGTGCCAGCAGCTTTGCCCAAATAAGGGGCTCCTACAATGAGCAGTTCTTC
. | TRBJ1-1 | TRBV9 | . | CASSPLIGRSEAFF | TGTGCCAGCAGCCCCCTCATCGGGAGGAGTGAAGCTTTCTTT
. | TRBJ2-7 | TRBV4-2 | . | CASSQGGTSYEQYF | TGTGCCAGCAGCCAAGGAGGCACCTCCTACGAGCAGTACTTC
. | TRBJ1-6 | TRBV6-5 | . | CASSYAGAGNSPLHF | TGTGCCAGCAGTTACGCAGGGGCCGGTAATTCACCCCTCCACTTT
. | TRBJ1-1 | TRBV27 | . | CASRQENTEAFF | TGTGCCAGCCGACAGGAGAACACTGAAGCTTTCTTT
. | TRBJ1-1 | TRBV30 | once | CAWTRGGNTEAFF | TGTGCCTGGACCCGTGGAGGGAACACTGAAGCTTTCTTT
TRBD1 | TRBJ2-3 | TRBV11-1 | . | CASSRSPQGAEDTQYF | TGTGCCAGCAGCCGATCCCCACAGGGGGCCGAAGATACGCAGTATTTT
TRBD1 | TRBJ2-7 | TRBV4-1 | . | CTSSQGQGPAYEQYF | TGCACCAGCAGCCAAGGACAGGGGCCCGCCTACGAGCAGTACTTC
TRBD1 | TRBJ2-2 | TRBV19 | . | CASSIGSAGGIIGELFF | TGTGCCAGTAGTATCGGGTCCGCAGGGGGCATAATCGGGGAGCTGTTTTTT
. | TRBJ2-1 | TRBV18 | once | CASSPPLRQQLDNEQFF | TGTGCCAGCTCACCACCGTTGAGACAGCAGCTAGACAATGAGCAGTTCTTC
. | TRBJ1-5 | TRBV7-9 | . | CASSPNSNQPQHF | TGTGCCAGCAGCCCAAATAGCAATCAGCCCCAGCATTTT
. | TRBJ2-7 | TRBV5-1 | . | CASSLGTEQYF | TGCGCCAGCAGCCTCGGGACAGAGCAGTACTTC
. | TRBJ1-5 | TRBV18 | . | CASSPTRTGQPQHF | TGTGCCAGCTCACCCACCCGAACAGGTCAGCCCCAGCATTTT
. | TRBJ1-3 | TRBV10-3 | once | CAISDFGGGDTIYF | TGTGCCATCAGTGACTTTGGGGGGGGAGACACCATATATTTT
. | TRBJ1-4 | TRBV30 | . | CAWSLQVRVEKLFF | TGTGCCTGGAGTTTACAGGTTAGAGTGGAAAAACTGTTTTTT
. | TRBJ2-7 | TRBV7-9 | few | CASSSTPADEQYF | TGTGCCAGCAGCTCGACTCCAGCGGACGAGCAGTACTTC
TRBD1 | TRBJ2-2 | TRBV7-2 | . | CASSMWTGAHTEELFF | TGTGCCAGCAGCATGTGGACAGGGGCCCACACCGAGGAGCTGTTTTTT
TRBD2 | TRBJ2-5 | TRBV4-2 | . | CASSQIIAGGKETQYF | TGTGCCAGCAGCCAGATTATAGCGGGGGGGAAAGAGACCCAGTACTTC
. | TRBJ1-2 | TRBV10-3 | few | CAISEPTGQTNYGYTF | TGTGCCATCAGTGAGCCGACAGGACAGACTAACTATGGCTACACCTTC
. | TRBJ1-3 | TRBV9 | once | CASSPTGSGNTIYF | TGTGCCAGCAGCCCCACAGGGTCCGGAAACACCATATATTTT
TRBD2 | TRBJ2-2 | TRBV7-8 | . | CASNPAVAGGANTGELFF | TGTGCCAGCAATCCAGCCGTCGCGGGGGGCGCGAACACCGGGGAGCTGTTTTTT
TRBD2 | TRBJ2-7 | TRBV27 | . | CASSTNPGLAAFGYEQYF | TGTGCCAGCAGTACGAATCCGGGACTAGCGGCATTCGGGTACGAGCAGTACTTC